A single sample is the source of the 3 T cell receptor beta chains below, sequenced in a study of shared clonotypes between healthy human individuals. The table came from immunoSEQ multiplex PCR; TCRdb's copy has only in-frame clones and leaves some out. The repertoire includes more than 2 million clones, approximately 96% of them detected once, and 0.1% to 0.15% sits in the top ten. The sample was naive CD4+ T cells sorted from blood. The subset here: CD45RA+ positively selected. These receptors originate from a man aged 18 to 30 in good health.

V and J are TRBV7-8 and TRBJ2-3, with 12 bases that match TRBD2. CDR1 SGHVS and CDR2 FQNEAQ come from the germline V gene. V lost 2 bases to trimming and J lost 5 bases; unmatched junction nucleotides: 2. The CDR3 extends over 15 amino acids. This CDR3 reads CASSLRLAGVDTQYF. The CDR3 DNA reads TGTGCCAGCAGCTTACGACTAGCGGGAGTAGATACGCAGTATTTT.

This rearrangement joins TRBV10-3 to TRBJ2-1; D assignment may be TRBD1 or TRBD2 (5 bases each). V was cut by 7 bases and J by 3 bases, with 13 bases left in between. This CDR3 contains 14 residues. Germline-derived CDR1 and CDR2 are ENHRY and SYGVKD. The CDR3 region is CAITMGTDYNEQFF. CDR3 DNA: TGTGCCATCACCATGGGGACGGACTACAATGAGCAGTTCTTC.

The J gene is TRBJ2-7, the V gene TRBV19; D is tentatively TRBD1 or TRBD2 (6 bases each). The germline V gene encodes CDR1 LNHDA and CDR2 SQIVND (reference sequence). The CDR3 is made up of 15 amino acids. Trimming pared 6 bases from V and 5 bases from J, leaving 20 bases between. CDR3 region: CASSPVRGARDEQYF. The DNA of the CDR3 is TGTGCCAGTAGCCCTGTGAGGGGGGCGAGGGACGAGCAGTACTTC.